A single sample is the source of the 14 T cell receptor beta chains below, sequenced in a study of T cells in Graves' hyperthyroidism and ophthalmopathy. There were TCR beta CDR3 regions amplified from RNA transcripts. First-round RT-PCR targeting the TCR CDR3 was performed with the HTBI primer set. TCRdb itself ran the multiplex PCR reads through MiXCR, one entry per CDR3 protein. The sample yields a few hundred thousand distinct CDR3 sequences, 15% to 20% seen once. Sequencing used blood. The receptors come from a young woman with Graves' ophthalmopathy.

This clonotype was picked up many times. The CDR3 bases are TGTGCCAGCAGCTCGGGACAGGCTAACTACGAGCAGTACTTC. Translated, it gives CASSSGQANYEQYF. The chain couples TRBV13 to TRBJ2-7, with 8 bases fitting TRBD1. CDR1 is PRHDT and CDR2 is FYEKMQ in the germline V gene (reference sequence). The CDR3 contains 14 residues. V gave up 4 bases and J gave up 3 bases; unmatched junction bases: 5.

The V gene is TRBV6-6, the J gene TRBJ2-1; a weak D match, TRBD1 (5 bases). The CDR3 contains 14 residues. Trimming removed 2 bases at V and 0 bases at J, with 5 bases between. Germline V lookup: CDR1 MNHNY, CDR2 SVGAGI (reference sequence). CDR3 in amino acids: CASSYGASYNEQFF. The CDR3 coding sequence is TGTGCCAGCAGTTACGGGGCCTCCTACAATGAGCAGTTCTTC.

The CDR3 nucleotides are TGTGCCAGCAGCTTGTGGCCCTTAGGGGCAGATACGCAGTATTTT. Its translation is CASSLWPLGADTQYF. The chain combines TRBV5-4 with TRBJ2-3; weak D call: TRBD1 (5 bases). The CDR3 sequence is 15 residues long. Germline V CDR1 and CDR2: SGHNT, YYREEE (reference sequence). With 1 base removed from V and 4 bases from J, the gap between germline ends came to 13 bases.

This clonotype was seen at least ten times. The rearrangement joins TRBV7-9 to TRBJ2-7; no reliable D call. Per the germline V gene, CDR1 is SEHNR and CDR2 is FQNEAQ (reference sequence). This CDR3 is 11 amino acids long. Between the trimmed V and J ends, which lost 5 bases and 8 bases, there was a span of 10 bases. CDR3 sequence: CASSPGRQQYF. The CDR3, as DNA: TGTGCCAGCAGCCCCGGACGCCAGCAGTACTTC.

This clonotype occurred a few times. For the CDR3, the DNA is TGCGCCAGCAAGTTGCGGGAGGGATACAATGAGCAGTTCTTC. It is translated as CASKLREGYNEQFF. The chain has TRBV4-3 and TRBJ2-1, with 9 nucleotides matching TRBD2. The CDR3 contains 14 residues. CDR1 LGHNA and CDR2 YSLEER come from the germline V gene. The V gene end was trimmed by 7 bases and the J gene end by 4 bases; junction bases not matched to a gene: 5.

The rearrangement uses TRBV19 and TRBJ2-2, with D perhaps matching TRBD1 or TRBD2 (5 bases each). Trimming stripped 4 bases from V and 6 bases from J, with 12 bases between. CDR3 length equals 14 residues. Per germline, CDR1 LNHDA and CDR2 SQIVND (reference sequence). CDR3 DNA: TGTGCCAGTAGTAACCGGGACGGCGCCGGGGAGCTGTTTTTT. Its protein is CASSNRDGAGELFF. Full variable domain (outside the CDR3, taken from reference TRBV19 and TRBJ2-2): DGGITQSPKYLFRKEGQNVTLSCEQNLNHDAMYWYRQDPGQGLRLIYYSQIVNDFQKGDIAEGYSVSREKKESFPLTVTSAQKNPTAFYLCASSNRDGAGELFFGEGSRLTVL.

Ten or more counts support this clonotype. The rearrangement joins TRBV4-3 to TRBJ2-7, with 7 bases identical to TRBD1. Germline-derived CDR1 and CDR2 are LGHNA and YSLEER. The V segment lost 1 base and the J segment 1 base; nucleotides outside the gene matches: 4. There are 15 residues in the CDR3. The CDR3 coding sequence is TGCGCCAGCAGCCAAGCGGTGACAGGGTCCTACGAGCAGTACTTC. Its protein product is CASSQAVTGSYEQYF.

This clonotype was counted between two and nine times. CDR3 sequence: CATSREDRVNEKLFF. CDR3 nucleotides: TGTGCCACCAGCAGAGAGGACAGGGTTAATGAAAAACTGTTTTTT. The chain links TRBV15 to TRBJ1-4; TRBD1 agrees at 8 bases. The CDR3 runs 15 residues. The ends lost 0 bases at V and 4 bases at J; junction bases unmatched: 1. Germline V gives CDR1 LNHNV, CDR2 YYDKDF (reference sequence).

This clonotype was observed a handful of times. The J gene is TRBJ2-5, the V gene TRBV7-2, with TRBD1 identical over 9 bases. Germline values: CDR1 SGHTA, CDR2 FQGNSA. The CDR3 runs to 15 residues. J lost 5 bases, V lost 3 bases, and 7 bases had no gene match. This chain's CDR3 is CASSFLGDREETQYF. CDR3 coding DNA: TGTGCCAGCAGCTTCCTTGGGGACAGGGAGGAGACCCAGTACTTC.

The chain carries TRBV28 and TRBJ1-5; TRBD1 might be the D (6 bases). With 6 bases removed from V and 6 bases from J, the gap between germline ends came to 18 bases. The germline CDR1 and CDR2 sequences are MDHEN and SYDVKM. This CDR3 comprises 15 residues. This chain's CDR3 is CASSEPRGAPQPQHF. DNA for the CDR3: TGTGCCAGCAGCGAACCGCGGGGGGCACCTCAGCCCCAGCATTTT.

This clonotype was counted many times. V and J are TRBV13 and TRBJ2-7; D could derive from TRBD1 or TRBD2 (5 bases each). In germline, CDR1 is PRHDT, CDR2 FYEKMQ (reference sequence). V dropped 0 bases and J dropped 0 bases, with 9 bases sitting between them. CDR3 length: 15 residues. The CDR3: CASSLGGDFSYEQYF. The CDR3 DNA reads TGTGCCAGCAGCTTAGGGGGGGATTTCTCCTACGAGCAGTACTTC. Looking up the rest from reference TRBV13 and TRBJ2-7 gives the full variable domain: AAGVIQSPRHLIKEKRETATLKCYPIPRHDTVYWYQQGPGQDPQFLISFYEKMQSDKGSIPDRFSAQQFSDYHSELNMSSLELGDSALYFCASSLGGDFSYEQYFGPGTRLTVT.

In this sample, this clonotype turned up many times. The chain carries TRBV30 and TRBJ1-5, with 7 bases identical to TRBD1. The CDR3 is 14 amino acids. CDR1 is GTSNPN, CDR2 SVGIG, per germline (reference sequence). Losses at the gene ends were 2 bases for V and 2 bases for J; bases not matched to a gene: 3. The CDR3 sequence: CAWSSGQGNQPQHF. CDR3 sequence (DNA): TGTGCCTGGAGTAGCGGACAGGGCAATCAGCCCCAGCATTTT. Full variable domain (missing parts from reference TRBV30 and TRBJ1-5): SQTIHQWPATLVQPVGSPLSLECTVEGTSNPNLYWYRQAAGRGLQLLFYSVGIGQISSEVPQNLSASRPQDRQFILSSKKLLLSDSGFYLCAWSSGQGNQPQHFGDGTRLSIL.

This chain connects TRBV4-3 to TRBJ1-2; 8 bases fit TRBD1. The CDR3 loop spans 16 amino acids. V dropped 0 bases and J dropped 2; count of bases not matched to a gene: 5. Per the germline V gene, CDR1 is LGHNA and CDR2 is YSLEER. The CDR3 sequence is CASSQDPWTGNYGYTF. In DNA form, the CDR3 reads TGCGCCAGCAGCCAAGACCCCTGGACAGGGAACTATGGCTACACCTTC.

CDR3 region: CASSIRGEQPQHF. For the CDR3, the DNA is TGTGCCAGTAGTATCAGGGGGGAACAGCCCCAGCATTTT. V gene TRBV19 combines with J gene TRBJ1-5; 7 positions match TRBD1. Germline lookup yields CDR1 LNHDA and CDR2 SQIVND (reference sequence). Unmatched junction bases numbered 3, after V lost 3 bases and J lost 7 bases. The CDR3 consists of 13 residues.